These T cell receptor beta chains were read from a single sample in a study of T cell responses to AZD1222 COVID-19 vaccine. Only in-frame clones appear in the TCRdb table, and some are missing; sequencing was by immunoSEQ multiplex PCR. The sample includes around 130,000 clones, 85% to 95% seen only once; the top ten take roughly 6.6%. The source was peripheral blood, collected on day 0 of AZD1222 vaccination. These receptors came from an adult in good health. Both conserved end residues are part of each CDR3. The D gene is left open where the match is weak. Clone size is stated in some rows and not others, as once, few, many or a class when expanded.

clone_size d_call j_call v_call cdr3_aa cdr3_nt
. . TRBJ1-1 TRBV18 CASSPYSGSNTEAFF TGTGCCAGCTCACCGTATAGCGGTTCGAACACTGAAGCTTTCTTT
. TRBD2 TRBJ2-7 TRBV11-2 CASSLGGGGSIYEQYF TGTGCCAGCAGCTTAGGGGGAGGCGGGAGTATCTACGAGCAGTACTTC
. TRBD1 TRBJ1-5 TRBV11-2 CASSLNRGRNQPQHF TGTGCCAGCAGCTTGAACAGGGGTCGCAATCAGCCCCAGCATTTT
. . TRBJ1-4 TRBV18 CASSPDGYSEKLFF TGTGCCAGCTCACCAGACGGCTATAGTGAAAAACTGTTTTTT
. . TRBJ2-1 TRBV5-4 CASSLVQGLNEQFF TGTGCCAGCAGCTTGGTACAGGGTCTTAATGAGCAGTTCTTC
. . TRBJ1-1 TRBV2 CASSSATGLTEAFF TGTGCCAGCAGTTCTGCAACAGGGTTGACTGAAGCTTTCTTT
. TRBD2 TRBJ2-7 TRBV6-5 CASSSPGLAGGYEQYF TGTGCCAGCAGTTCCCCCGGACTAGCGGGAGGGTACGAGCAGTACTTC
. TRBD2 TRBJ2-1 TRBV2 CASTPLAGERNEQFF TGTGCCAGCACCCCACTAGCGGGAGAGAGAAATGAGCAGTTCTTC
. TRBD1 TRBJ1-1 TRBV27 CASSATGDTEAFF TGTGCCAGCAGTGCCACAGGGGACACTGAAGCTTTCTTT
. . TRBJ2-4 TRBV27 CASSLRPPLLAKNIQYF TGTGCCAGCAGCCTCAGGCCCCCCCTTCTAGCCAAAAACATTCAGTACTTC
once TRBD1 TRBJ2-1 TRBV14 CASSAPPGTGYNEQFF TGTGCCAGCAGCGCCCCCCCCGGGACAGGGTATAATGAGCAGTTCTTC
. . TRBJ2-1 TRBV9 CASSVGPSAYNEQFF TGTGCCAGCAGCGTAGGGCCTAGCGCCTACAATGAGCAGTTCTTC
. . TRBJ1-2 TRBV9 CASSVDGWVDGYTF TGTGCCAGCAGCGTAGACGGGTGGGTAGATGGCTACACCTTC
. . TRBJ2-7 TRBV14 CASSQTRGRPYEQYF TGTGCCAGCAGCCAGACCCGGGGCAGACCGTACGAGCAGTACTTC
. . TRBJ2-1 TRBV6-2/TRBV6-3 CASSPGRGGYNEQFF TGTGCCAGCAGCCCCGGGCGTGGGGGATACAATGAGCAGTTCTTC
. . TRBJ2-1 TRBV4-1 CASSQEERLVGWEQFF TGCGCCAGCAGCCAAGAGGAGCGGTTGGTTGGTTGGGAGCAGTTCTTC
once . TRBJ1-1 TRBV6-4 CASSDEGGWGTEAFF TGTGCCAGCAGTGACGAGGGGGGCTGGGGCACTGAAGCTTTCTTT
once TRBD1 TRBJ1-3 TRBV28 CATNQDRHSGNTIYF TGTGCCACCAACCAGGACAGGCACTCTGGAAACACCATATATTTT
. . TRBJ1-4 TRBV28 CASSLTGFPEKLFF TGTGCCAGCAGCCTAACAGGGTTCCCTGAAAAACTGTTTTTT
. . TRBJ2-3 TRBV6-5 CASSYFDPIGTDTQYF TGTGCCAGCAGTTACTTCGACCCAATCGGAACAGATACGCAGTATTTT
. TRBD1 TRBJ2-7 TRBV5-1 CASSFTGTGVYEQYF TGCGCCAGCAGCTTCACCGGGACAGGGGTTTACGAGCAGTACTTC
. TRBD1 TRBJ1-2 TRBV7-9 CASSSERRTGVRSYTF TGTGCCAGCAGTTCAGAGCGAAGGACAGGGGTGCGAAGCTACACCTTC
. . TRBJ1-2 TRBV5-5 CASSPGQGYGYTF TGTGCCAGCAGCCCAGGGCAGGGCTATGGCTACACCTTC
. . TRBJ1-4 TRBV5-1 CASRQGHTNEKLFF TGCGCCAGCAGGCAGGGACACACTAATGAAAAACTGTTTTTT
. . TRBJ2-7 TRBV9 CASSVGLSRPGDNYEQYF TGTGCCAGCAGCGTAGGTCTTTCGCGTCCGGGCGATAATTACGAGCAGTACTTC
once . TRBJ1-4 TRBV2 CASSGLGGDPTNEKLFF TGTGCCAGCAGTGGATTAGGTGGGGATCCAACTAATGAAAAACTGTTTTTT
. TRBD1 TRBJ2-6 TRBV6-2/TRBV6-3 CASSGPPGQGYSGANVLTF TGTGCCAGCAGCGGACCCCCGGGACAGGGATACTCTGGGGCCAACGTCCTGACTTTC
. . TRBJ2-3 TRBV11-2 CASSLDGRSTDTQYF TGTGCCAGCAGCTTAGACGGCAGATCGACAGATACGCAGTATTTT
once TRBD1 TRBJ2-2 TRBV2 CASRTGRIGELFF TGTGCCAGCAGGACAGGGAGAATCGGGGAGCTGTTTTTT
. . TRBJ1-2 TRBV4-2 CASSQVEGWNYGYTF TGTGCCAGCAGCCAAGTAGAGGGGTGGAACTATGGCTACACCTTC
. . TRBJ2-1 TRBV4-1 CASSQVDLVVYNEQFF TGCGCCAGCAGCCAAGTCGACTTGGTGGTCTACAATGAGCAGTTCTTC
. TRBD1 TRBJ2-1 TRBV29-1 CSVRGGEGNEQFF TGCAGCGTTCGAGGGGGCGAAGGGAATGAGCAGTTCTTC
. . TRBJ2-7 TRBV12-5 CASGFRSSEQYF TGTGCTAGTGGTTTTAGGTCTAGCGAGCAGTACTTC
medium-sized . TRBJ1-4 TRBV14 CASSQQMEKLFF TGTGCCAGCAGCCAACAAATGGAAAAACTGTTTTTT
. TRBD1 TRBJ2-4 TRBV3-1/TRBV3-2 CASSQDATGGLGNIQYF TGTGCCAGCAGCCAAGATGCAACAGGGGGCTTAGGAAACATTCAGTACTTC
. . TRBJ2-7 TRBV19 CASSARQGSYEQYF TGTGCCAGTAGTGCCCGGCAGGGCTCCTACGAGCAGTACTTC
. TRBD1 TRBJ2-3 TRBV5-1 CASSPGQATDTQYF TGCGCCAGCAGCCCGGGACAGGCCACAGATACGCAGTATTTT
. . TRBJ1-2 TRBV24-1 CATSDRNRDDLYGYTF TGTGCCACCAGTGACCGCAACCGGGATGACCTTTATGGCTACACCTTC
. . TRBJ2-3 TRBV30 CAWSVPSGSTDTQYF TGTGCCTGGAGTGTACCCAGCGGGAGCACAGATACGCAGTATTTT
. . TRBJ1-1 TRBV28 CASSAGQRRAEAFF TGTGCCAGCAGTGCTGGACAGCGAAGAGCTGAAGCTTTCTTT
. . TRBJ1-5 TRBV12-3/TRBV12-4 CASREWGNQPQHF TGTGCCAGCAGGGAATGGGGCAATCAGCCCCAGCATTTT
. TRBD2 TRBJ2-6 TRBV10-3 CAIRGGSGRVEGANVLTF TGTGCCATCCGGGGGGGTAGCGGGAGGGTGGAAGGGGCCAACGTCCTGACTTTC
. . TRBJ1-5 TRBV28 CASNSPGVSNQPQHF TGTGCCAGCAACTCTCCAGGGGTTAGCAATCAGCCCCAGCATTTT
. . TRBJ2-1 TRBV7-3 CASSLFGGVDEQFF TGTGCCAGCAGCTTATTTGGTGGGGTCGATGAGCAGTTCTTC
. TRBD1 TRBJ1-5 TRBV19 CASSIGTGYQPQHF TGTGCCAGTAGTATTGGGACAGGGTACCAGCCCCAGCATTTT
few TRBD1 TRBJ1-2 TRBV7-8 CASSLAGRQGAYEGYTF TGTGCCAGCAGCTTAGCGGGCCGACAGGGGGCATACGAGGGCTACACCTTC
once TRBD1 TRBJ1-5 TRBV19 CASSYSLGGQSNQPQHF TGTGCCAGTAGCTACTCCTTAGGGGGACAGTCGAATCAGCCCCAGCATTTT
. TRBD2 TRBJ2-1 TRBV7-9 CASSSPSGRRGNEQFF TGTGCCAGCAGCTCTCCTAGCGGGAGGCGGGGAAATGAGCAGTTCTTC
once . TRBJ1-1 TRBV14 CASSHKLTLFF TGTGCCAGCAGCCACAAATTGACCCTTTTCTTT